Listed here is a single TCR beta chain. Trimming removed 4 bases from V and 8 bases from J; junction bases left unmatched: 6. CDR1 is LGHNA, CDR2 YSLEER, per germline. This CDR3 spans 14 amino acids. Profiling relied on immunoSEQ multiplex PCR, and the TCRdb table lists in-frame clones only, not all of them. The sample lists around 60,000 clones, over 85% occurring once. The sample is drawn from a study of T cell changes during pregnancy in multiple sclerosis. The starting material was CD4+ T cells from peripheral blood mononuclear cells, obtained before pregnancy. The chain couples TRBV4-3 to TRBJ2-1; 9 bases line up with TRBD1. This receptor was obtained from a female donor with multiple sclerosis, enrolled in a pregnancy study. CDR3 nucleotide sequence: TGCGCCAGCAGCCTAAACAGGGGGCATTATGAGCAGTTCTTC. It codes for CASSLNRGHYEQFF.